This T cell receptor beta chain comes out of a study of T cell repertoires and HLA-DP antigens. Study findings and constraints: Clones undetected before culture averaged roughly 40% against one allele and under 60% against the other.

Produced via immunoSEQ multiplex PCR; TCRdb's table is partial and in-frame only. Here the sample spans around 110,000 clones, 92% being singletons. On this clone itself: Its target is unknown.

Trimming removed 2 bases at V and 0 bases at J, with 15 bases between. Germline loops: CDR1 SGHRS, CDR2 YFSETQ. The CDR3 runs 16 residues. The chain uses TRBV5-1 and TRBJ2-7; D perhaps matches TRBD2 (5 bases). Sequencing input: CD4+ T cells from PBMCs. This TCR derives from a woman younger than 35 in good health and CMV-seronegative. CDR3 DNA sequence: TGCGCCAGCAGCTTAGCTTCGGGGTCGAGCTCCTACGAGCAGTACTTC. This gives the protein CASSLASGSSSYEQYF.